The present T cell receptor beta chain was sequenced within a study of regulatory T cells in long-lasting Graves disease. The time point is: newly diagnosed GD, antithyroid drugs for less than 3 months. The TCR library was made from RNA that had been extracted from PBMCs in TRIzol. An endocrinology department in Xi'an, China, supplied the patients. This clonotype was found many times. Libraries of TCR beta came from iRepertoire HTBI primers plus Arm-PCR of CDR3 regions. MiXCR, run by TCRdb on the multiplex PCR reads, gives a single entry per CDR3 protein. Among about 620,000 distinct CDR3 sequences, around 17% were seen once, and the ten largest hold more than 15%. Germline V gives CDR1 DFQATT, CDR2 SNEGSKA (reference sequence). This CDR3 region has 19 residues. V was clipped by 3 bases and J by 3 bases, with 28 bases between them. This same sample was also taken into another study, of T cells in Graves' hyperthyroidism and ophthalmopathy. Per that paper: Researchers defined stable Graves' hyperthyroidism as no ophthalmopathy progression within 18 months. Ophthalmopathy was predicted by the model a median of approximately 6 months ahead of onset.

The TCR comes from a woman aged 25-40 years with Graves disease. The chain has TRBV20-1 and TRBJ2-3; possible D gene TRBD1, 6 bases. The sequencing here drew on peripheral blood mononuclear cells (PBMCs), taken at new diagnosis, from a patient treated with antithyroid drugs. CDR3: CSARGVGQTFIRLTDTQYF. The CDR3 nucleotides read TGCAGTGCTAGGGGGGTCGGACAGACCTTTATTCGTCTGACAGATACGCAGTATTTT.